The sequence of this TCR beta chain was determined in a study of blood T cell repertoires in COVID-19. Study summary: T cells, B-cell-depleted T cells, or PBMCs provided the cDNA or gDNA that served as material.

Germline V gives CDR1 SQVTM, CDR2 ANQGSEA. V lost 3 bases to trimming and J lost 2 bases, with 10 bases between them. This CDR3 has 13 residues. It was during active infection that Seattle patients were enrolled and then longitudinally followed. Authors' processing steps: Scientists estimated how many nucleated cells there were by amplifying reference gene primers. Sequencing used immunoSEQ multiplex PCR; TCRdb keeps in-frame clones, though not all of them. V, J and clone size reflect that table, while D and trimming were determined from the DNA. This table holds about 82,000 clones, 78% found once. The source of this sequence is a man aged 60-69 years with COVID-19, enrolled during active disease. The sample comprised peripheral blood. The genes are TRBV29-1 and TRBJ1-2; possibly TRBD1 for D (5 bases). CDR3 sequence: CSVDSTENYGYTF. CDR3 sequence (DNA): TGCAGCGTTGACTCGACAGAGAACTATGGCTACACCTTC.